This record looks at one TCR beta chain sequence and its context. The antigen is unknown. The data belong to a study of Graves' ophthalmopathy and Graves' hyperthyroidism. The V end lost 4 bases, the J end lost 8 bases, and 6 bases lay between the germline ends. Per the germline V gene, CDR1 is SGHVS and CDR2 is FQNEAQ. The CDR3 runs 11 residues. The study amplified TCR beta CDR3 regions using RNA transcripts. Amplification began with first-round RT-PCR using HTBI primers, then second-round multiplex PCR was performed. TCRdb ran MiXCR on the multiplex PCR reads and lists one entry per CDR3 protein. The table records a few hundred thousand distinct CDR3 sequences, approximately 17% of them present only once. General study points: The 13-signature model separated ophthalmopathy from stable hyperthyroidism at almost 90% sensitivity and around 80% specificity.

This chain connects TRBV7-8 to TRBJ2-4, with D unresolved. This sequence originates from an adult woman with stable Graves' hyperthyroidism. Sequencing was done on a sample of peripheral blood. The CDR3 DNA reads as TGTGCCAGCAGCTCCCTGGACATTCAGTACTTC. Translation: CASSSLDIQYF.